This paragraph reports one T cell receptor beta chain. This sample is part of a study of T cells expressing NK-cell markers. CDR3 length: 11 residues. Germline V gene sequence: CDR1 SGHVS, CDR2 FQNEAQ. TCRdb re-analyzed the 5' RACE reads; it lists each CDR3 protein once, without DNA. The table lists roughly 300,000 distinct CDR3 sequences. Sequences were obtained from blood T cells: a sorted CD56 or NKG2C T cell subset, CD4+ or CD8+ T cells, or bulk PBMC T cells (not recorded which). The receptor was isolated from a woman aged 18 to 75 in good health. The chain carries TRBV7-8 and TRBJ1-1. This CDR3 is CASSQRREAFF.